Each of the 21 T cell receptor beta chains below was sequenced from the same sample in a study of cytomegalovirus exposure and HLA in healthy donors (dated by TCRdb to the late 2010s). To prepare the library, the immunoSEQ multiplex PCR assay was applied. The multiplex PCR relied on a mix of 60 forward primers for TCR Vbeta segments and 13 reverse primers for TCR Jbeta segments. As stored in TCRdb, this immuneACCESS dataset retains in-frame rearrangements with V and J assigned. A fraction of the clones does not appear; measured against another copy, unresolved V genes explain less than half of the discrepancy, and the remainder lacks a known reason. This sample lists 150,000 to 200,000 clones; about three quarters were detected once. The leading ten clones occupy approximately 1.5% of the sample. Sequencing input: PBMCs. All receptors derive from a girl between 5 and 17 years old in good health and CMV-seronegative.

This chain links TRBV19 with TRBJ1-1; a weak D match, TRBD1 (6 bases). Between the trimmed V and J ends, which lost 6 bases and 0 bases, there was a span of 17 bases. The CDR3 has 16 residues. The germline V gene has CDR1 LNHDA and CDR2 SQIVND (reference sequence). This CDR3 is CASSPTGTKMNTEAFF. DNA of the CDR3: TGTGCCAGTAGCCCAACCGGGACAAAGATGAACACTGAAGCTTTCTTT.

This clone was counted a few times. The J gene is TRBJ1-6, the V gene TRBV4-1; D is possibly TRBD1 (6 bases). Per the germline V gene, CDR1 is MGHRA and CDR2 is YSYEKL. V lost 0 bases to trimming and J lost 10 bases, with 16 bases between them. CDR3 length: 16 residues. Written as DNA, the CDR3 is TGCGCCAGCAGCCAAGATGAGCAGGGGATCCGATCACCCCTCCACTTT. As protein: CASSQDEQGIRSPLHF.

The sample holds a few counts of this clone. The rearrangement links TRBV5-1 to TRBJ2-7; TRBD1 is a possible D gene (5 bases). The CDR3 runs to 13 residues. Looked up from germline, CDR1 is SGHRS and CDR2 is YFSETQ. V was cut by 0 bases and J by 2 bases, with 6 bases left in between. CDR3 in amino acids: CASSLDRPYEQYF. The CDR3 DNA is TGCGCCAGCAGCTTGGACAGGCCCTACGAGCAGTACTTC.

CDR3 in DNA: TGTGCCAGCTCACCACGTGACCCTCGGGGTGCTGAAGCTTTCTTT. Translating it yields CASSPRDPRGAEAFF. The gene calls are TRBV18 and TRBJ1-1, with D unclear. The V gene lost 1 base and the J gene lost 6 bases, with 15 bases spanning the gap. Germline lookup yields CDR1 KGHSH and CDR2 LQKENI. CDR3 length: 15 amino acids.

CDR3 bases: TGTGCCAGCAGTGAAGCGCGAGACGAGCAGTACTTC. It yields the protein CASSEARDEQYF. This chain joins TRBV6-1 and TRBJ2-7; no firm D call. There are 12 residues in the CDR3. Deletions cut 0 bases from V and 5 bases from J, with 5 bases between. The germline V gene encodes CDR1 MNHNS and CDR2 SASEGT.

This clone was seen a handful of times. The rearrangement joins TRBV5-1 to TRBJ2-7; the match to TRBD1 covers 10 bases. Losses at the gene ends were 2 bases for V and 4 bases for J; bases not matched to a gene: 15. The length of the CDR3 is 18 residues. Germline CDR1 is SGHRS and CDR2 is YFSETQ. CDR3 nucleotides: TGCGCCAGCAGCTTTGGGACAGGGGAAACCCTCGGGTTATACGAGCAGTACTTC. This encodes CASSFGTGETLGLYEQYF.

This chain uses TRBV30 with TRBJ2-7, with a possible D match to TRBD2 (7 bases). Germline V CDR1 and CDR2: GTSNPN, SVGIG (reference sequence). V was shortened by 3 bases and J by 5 bases, with 14 bases between the two germline ends. The CDR3 extends over 13 amino acids. CDR3 loop: CAWRGGAGNEQYF. The CDR3 DNA reads as TGTGCCTGGAGAGGGGGGGCTGGGAACGAGCAGTACTTC.

In this sample, this clone turned up a few times. The rearrangement joins TRBV7-9 to TRBJ2-3; no firm D call. The CDR3 spans 11 residues. Trimming took 5 bases from V and 6 from J, leaving 6 bases between them. Germline CDR1 SEHNR, CDR2 FQNEAQ (reference sequence). The CDR3 sequence: CASSPRDTQYF. CDR3 in DNA: TGTGCCAGCAGCCCCCGGGATACGCAGTATTTT.

This chain joins TRBV18 and TRBJ2-3, with a tentative D call TRBD1 (6 bases). The germline CDR1 and CDR2 sequences are KGHSH and LQKENI. Trimming took off 0 bases at V and 6 bases at J, with 10 bases between the two ends. The CDR3 length is 14 residues. CDR3 in DNA: TGTGCCAGCTCACCACCGTCCCAGGGGGATACGCAGTATTTT. Translation: CASSPPSQGDTQYF. Drawing the rest from reference TRBV18 and TRBJ2-3, the complete variable domain is NAGVMQNPRHLVRRRGQEARLRCSPMKGHSHVYWYRQLPEEGLKFMVYLQKENIIDESGMPKERFSAEFPKEGPSILRIQQVVRGDSAAYFCASSPPSQGDTQYFGPGTRLTVL.

This chain uses TRBV5-1 with TRBJ1-2; 12 nucleotides agree with TRBD1. The germline gives CDR1 SGHRS, CDR2 YFSETQ. V shed 0 bases, J shed 6 bases, and the junction held 9 bases outside the gene matches. There are 17 residues in the CDR3. CDR3 DNA: TGCGCCAGCAGCTTGGAGGGACAGGGGGCGCCGAGGGATGGCTACACCTTC. Translated: CASSLEGQGAPRDGYTF.

The chain has TRBV28 and TRBJ1-2; 9 bases match TRBD1. The germline V gene encodes CDR1 MDHEN and CDR2 SYDVKM. V gave up 2 bases and J gave up 7 bases; unmatched junction bases: 5. The CDR3 has 14 amino acids. The CDR3 region is CASSLGGQGGGYTF. In DNA form, the CDR3 reads TGTGCCAGCAGTTTAGGGGGACAGGGAGGTGGCTACACCTTC.

V and J are TRBV5-4 and TRBJ1-1, with 7 bases that match TRBD1. The CDR3 has 16 amino acids. Per the germline V gene, CDR1 is SGHNT and CDR2 is YYREEE (reference sequence). Germline trimming cut 4 bases from V and 0 bases from J; bases unmatched to any gene: 9. The CDR3 region is CASSPGTAGMNTEAFF. CDR3 bases: TGTGCCAGCAGCCCCGGGACAGCCGGTATGAACACTGAAGCTTTCTTT. Full variable domain (rest looked up from reference TRBV5-4 and TRBJ1-1): ETGVTQSPTHLIKTRGQQVTLRCSSQSGHNTVSWYQQALGQGPQFIFQYYREEENGRGNFPPRFSGLQFPNYSSELNVNALELDDSALYLCASSPGTAGMNTEAFFGQGTRLTVV.

This chain connects TRBV5-6 to TRBJ1-6; tentatively, D is TRBD1 (6 bases). V was shortened by 4 bases and J by 7 bases, with 18 bases between the two germline ends. The germline V gene has CDR1 SGHDT and CDR2 YYEEEE. CDR3 length equals 16 residues. The CDR3 nucleotides are TGTGCCAGCAGCATGTCAACAGGGATTACAAATTCACCCCTCCACTTT. Translating gives CASSMSTGITNSPLHF.

The chain is built from TRBV25-1 and TRBJ2-7; D is unclear. Germline CDR1 is MGHDK and CDR2 is SYGVNS. Trimming cost V 2 bases and J 6 bases, with 8 bases left between them. The CDR3 has 12 residues. Here the CDR3 reads CASSEQVSEQYF. The CDR3 DNA follows: TGTGCCAGCAGTGAACAGGTCTCCGAGCAGTACTTC.

The chain recombines TRBV27 with TRBJ1-5, with D unresolved. Germline CDR1 MNHEY, CDR2 SMNVEV (reference sequence). V lost 3 bases to trimming and J lost 1 base, with 10 bases between them. This CDR3 has 15 residues. The CDR3 region is CASSFIPGSNQPQHF. Here the CDR3 DNA reads TGTGCCAGCAGTTTTATCCCGGGAAGCAATCAGCCCCAGCATTTT.

V and J are TRBV5-6 and TRBJ2-1, with 10 bases lining up with TRBD2. J was trimmed by 6 bases and V by 0 bases; bases with no gene match: 3. This CDR3 is built from 15 residues. In germline, CDR1 is SGHDT, CDR2 YYEEEE. In DNA, the CDR3 is TGTGCCAGCAGCTTGGAGCGGGGGGGCTCCAATGAGCAGTTCTTC. Translating gives CASSLERGGSNEQFF.

The gene calls are TRBV2 and TRBJ2-5, with 11 bases identical to TRBD2. The CDR3 runs to 13 residues. With 8 bases clipped from V and 3 bases from J, the junction kept 2 bases outside the gene matches. CDR1 is SNHLY, CDR2 FYNNEI, per germline. The CDR3 reads CASGTSGEETQYF. In nucleotides, the CDR3 is TGTGCCAGCGGGACTAGCGGAGAAGAGACCCAGTACTTC. Full variable domain (remainder filled in from reference TRBV2 and TRBJ2-5): EPEVTQTPSHQVTQMGQEVILRCVPISNHLYFYWYRQILGQKVEFLVSFYNNEISEKSEIFDDQFSVERPDGSNFTLKIRSTKLEDSAMYFCASGTSGEETQYFGPGTRLLVL.

The genes are TRBV19 and TRBJ1-2, with D possibly being TRBD1 (6 bases). V was clipped by 1 base and J by 3 bases, with 12 bases between them. CDR1 and CDR2 from the germline V gene are LNHDA and SQIVND (reference sequence). The CDR3 consists of 15 residues. The CDR3 sequence: CASSIGIWTDYGYTF. The CDR3 DNA reads TGTGCCAGTAGTATAGGGATATGGACAGACTATGGCTACACCTTC.

The chain has TRBV4-1 and TRBJ2-1; 10 bases fit TRBD2. The trim removed 5 bases at V and 7 bases at J, leaving 14 bases unmatched. Germline V lookup: CDR1 MGHRA, CDR2 YSYEKL. The CDR3 consists of 17 residues. The CDR3 nucleotides are TGCGCCAGCAGCTACTCTGAACTAGCGGGGTCTATTAATGAGCAGTTCTTC. It specifies CASSYSELAGSINEQFF.

V gene TRBV19 combines with J gene TRBJ1-1; D gene ambiguous. Per germline, CDR1 LNHDA and CDR2 SQIVND (reference sequence). Trimming took 5 bases from V and 1 from J, leaving 5 bases between them. This CDR3 region has 12 residues. CDR3 amino acids: CASSPENTEAFF. The CDR3 DNA is TGTGCCAGTAGTCCAGAGAACACTGAAGCTTTCTTT.

J is TRBJ1-2 and V is TRBV29-1; D is possibly TRBD1 (6 bases). The CDR3 is 12 residues long. Trimming took off 7 bases at V and 8 bases at J, with 17 bases between the two ends. Looked up from germline, CDR1 is SQVTM and CDR2 is ANQGSEA. The CDR3 DNA is TGCAGCGCCGCGGACAGAGGAAACGGCTACACCTTC. Translating gives CSAADRGNGYTF.